This TCR beta chain was obtained from a study of CD8+ T cells in alopecia areata (dated by TCRdb to the late 2010s). Regarding the complete study: Treated patients were enrolled in an open-label pilot trial of oral tofacitinib, 5 to 10 mg twice daily, for moderate-to-severe alopecia areata. Patients on tofacitinib were biopsied at baseline and after 4 and 24 weeks of treatment, and several of the patients also had a later scalp biopsy. Scalp clonality was compared across normal scalp (n=4), patchy alopecia areata scalp (n=8), and alopecia totalis/universalis scalp (n=8). TCRbeta CDR3 regions were amplified by immunoSEQ multiplex PCR using 35 Vbeta forward and 13 Jbeta reverse primers. In humans, TCRbeta sequencing was performed on scalp tissue and on sorted CD4+ and CD8+ peripheral blood T cells from healthy controls and from patients with patchy or totalis/universalis alopecia areata. In both human patients and the C3H/HeJ mouse model, the study applied high-throughput TCRbeta sequencing to look at T cell clonal expansion in alopecia areata. The RNA source kit depended on sample type: the PAXgene miRNA kit for fixed scalp, the miRNeasy kit for PBMCs, and the RNeasy kit for mouse skin. Patients stayed on tofacitinib for 6 to 18 months and then had 6 months of follow-up off drug so that delayed response and recurrence could be assessed. For the treated patients, the SALT score, which quantifies what percentage of scalp surface area is affected, served as the measure of disease severity.

The meaning of the sample's time point label: roughly 27 days on oral tofacitinib. The intended sense of this specimen's treatment or condition label: oral pan-JAK inhibitor, 5-10 mg twice daily. From alopecia areata patients, peripheral blood was collected along with lesional scalp punch biopsies. PBMCs were isolated by density centrifugation and stained for CD3, CD4 and CD8, after which CD4+ and CD8+ T cells were sorted on a FACSAria. This clone has just a few counts. Its specific antigen is unknown. Base-call qualities are not available, and no considerably larger clone is one nucleotide away. Results the study describes overall, beyond this receptor: Unlike mouse skin, which is dominated by gammadelta T cells, normal human skin has resident alphabeta T cells that are also sequenced, and this complicates analysis of the scalp TCR repertoire. Tofacitinib significantly lowered scalp clonality and the number of expanded CD8+ clones among the top 100 scalp clones. Because the treated cohort was small and had just a single nonresponder, larger studies are needed to establish links between baseline CD8+ expansion and response. Many expanded lesional clones were found to persist in scalp and blood during tofacitinib treatment, and relapse after treatment cessation may be partly explained by this persistence. Lesional scalp, especially in alopecia totalis/universalis, showed higher clonality and more expanded CD8+ clones than normal scalp, suggesting antigenic drive. TCR sequences shared between patients were less clear than in mice, possibly partly because of HLA diversity in the patient population.

The trim is 2 bases for V and 8 bases for J, with a gap of 15 bases between the germline ends. The germline V gene (reference sequence) specifies LNHNV as CDR1 and YYDKDF as CDR2. From its cysteine to its phenylalanine, the CDR3 spans 15 amino acids. Left in the record is the CDR3 DNA by itself, 45 bases read in frame from the first base. The library was obtained by the immunoSEQ multiplex PCR assay. RNA was extracted from all samples and reverse transcribed into cDNA as template for TCR sequencing. First-strand cDNA was synthesized with SuperScript III using a 2:1 mix of oligo-dT and random hexamers. A synthetic immune receptor repertoire was used to measure amplification bias, and any remaining bias was corrected computationally. The original pipeline was this. After raw reads were preprocessed to remove errors, the CDR3 was defined following IMGT conventions as running from the conserved cysteine to phenylalanine. Clonality was calculated as 1 minus Shannon entropy normalized by log2 of the number of productive unique TCRs. Whether each scalp clone was CD4 or CD8 was inferred by checking scalp TCRbeta sequences against the CD4 and CD8 repertoires from sorted blood. Entries here come from immuneACCESS through TCRdb and include only in-frame sequences with V and J called. Some clones fail to appear in such tables; in the studies checked, an unresolved V gene covers under half of the shortfall, and the cause of the remainder is unknown. V, J and clone size were drawn from that table, and D and trimming were deduced from the DNA. The sample profile shows some 200,000 clones; around 56% of them were found once. The top ten hold 3% to 3.5% of the sample.

The TCR originated in a human donor with alopecia areata. The sequence joins TRBV15 to TRBJ1-4; TRBD1 is a weak D gene call, 6 bases matching. Source: CD4+ T cells sorted from blood, taken at week 4, from a patient treated with tofacitinib. The DNA sequence reads TGTGCCACCAGCAGAACCGGGACTCAGGGGGAAAAACTGTTTTTT. Translated, it reads CATSRTGTQGEKLFF.